The clone carrying this T cell receptor beta chain appeared a single time. The data derive from a study of T cell responses to AZD1222 COVID-19 vaccine. Here immunoSEQ multiplex PCR was the method, and the copy in TCRdb shows in-frame clones only, minus some. The sample includes 100,000 to 120,000 clones, roughly nine tenths of them seen just once. The germline V and J ends were trimmed by 3 bases and 0 bases, with 6 bases remaining between them. Germline assignment: CDR1 SNHLY and CDR2 FYNNEI. The CDR3 is 14 amino acids. The sequence came from an adult in good health. The chain carries TRBV2 and TRBJ1-5; no reliable D call. Sample: peripheral blood, taken on day 0 of AZD1222 vaccination. CDR3 region: CASSDSHSNQPQHF. The CDR3 bases are TGTGCCAGCAGTGATTCACATAGCAATCAGCCCCAGCATTTT.